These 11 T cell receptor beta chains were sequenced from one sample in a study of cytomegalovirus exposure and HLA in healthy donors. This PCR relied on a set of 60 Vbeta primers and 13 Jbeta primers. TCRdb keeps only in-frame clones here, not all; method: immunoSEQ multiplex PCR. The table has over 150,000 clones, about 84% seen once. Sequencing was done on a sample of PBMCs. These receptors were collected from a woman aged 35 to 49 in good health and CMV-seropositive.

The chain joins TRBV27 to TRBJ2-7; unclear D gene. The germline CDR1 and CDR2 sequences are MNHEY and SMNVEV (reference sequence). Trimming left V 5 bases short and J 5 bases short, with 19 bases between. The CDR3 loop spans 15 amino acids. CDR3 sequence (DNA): TGTGCCAGCAGTCCGCCGGTTGGGCGAGTCCACGAGCAGTACTTC. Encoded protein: CASSPPVGRVHEQYF.

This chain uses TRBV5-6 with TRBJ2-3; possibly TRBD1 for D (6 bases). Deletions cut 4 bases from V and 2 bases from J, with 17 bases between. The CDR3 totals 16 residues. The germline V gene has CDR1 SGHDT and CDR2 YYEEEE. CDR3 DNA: TGTGCCAGCAGCGGGAACAGGGTCCGTCTCACAGATACGCAGTATTTT. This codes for CASSGNRVRLTDTQYF.

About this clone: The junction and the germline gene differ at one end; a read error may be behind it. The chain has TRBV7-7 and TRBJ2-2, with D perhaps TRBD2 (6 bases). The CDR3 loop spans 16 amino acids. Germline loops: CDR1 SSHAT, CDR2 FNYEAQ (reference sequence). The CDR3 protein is CASSLRGGMNTGELFF. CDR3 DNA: TGTGCTAGCAGCTTAAGAGGCGGGATGAACACCGGGGAGCTGTTTTTT.

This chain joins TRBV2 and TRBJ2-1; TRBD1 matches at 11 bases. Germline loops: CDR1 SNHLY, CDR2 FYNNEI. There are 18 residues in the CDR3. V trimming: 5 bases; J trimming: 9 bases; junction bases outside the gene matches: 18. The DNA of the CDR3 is TGTGCCAGCAGTTCGGACAGGGGGCAAGTGGGAGGATGGGGTGAGCAGTTCTTC. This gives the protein CASSSDRGQVGGWGEQFF. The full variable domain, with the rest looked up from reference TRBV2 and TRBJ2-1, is EPEVTQTPSHQVTQMGQEVILRCVPISNHLYFYWYRQILGQKVEFLVSFYNNEISEKSEIFDDQFSVERPDGSNFTLKIRSTKLEDSAMYFCASSSDRGQVGGWGEQFFGPGTRLTVL.

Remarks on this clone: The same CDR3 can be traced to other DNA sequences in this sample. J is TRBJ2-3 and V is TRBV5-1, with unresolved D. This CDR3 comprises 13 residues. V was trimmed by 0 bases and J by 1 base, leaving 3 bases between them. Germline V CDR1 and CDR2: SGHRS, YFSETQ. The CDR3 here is CASSLGGTDTQYF. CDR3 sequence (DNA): TGCGCCAGCAGCTTGGGAGGCACAGATACGCAGTATTTT.

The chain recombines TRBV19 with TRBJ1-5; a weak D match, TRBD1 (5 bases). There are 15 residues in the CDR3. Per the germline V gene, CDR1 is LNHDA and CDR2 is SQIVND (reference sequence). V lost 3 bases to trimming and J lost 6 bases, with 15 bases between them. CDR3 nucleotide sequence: TGTGCCAGTAGTATGTGGCCAGGGAACACTCAGCCCCAGCATTTT. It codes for CASSMWPGNTQPQHF.

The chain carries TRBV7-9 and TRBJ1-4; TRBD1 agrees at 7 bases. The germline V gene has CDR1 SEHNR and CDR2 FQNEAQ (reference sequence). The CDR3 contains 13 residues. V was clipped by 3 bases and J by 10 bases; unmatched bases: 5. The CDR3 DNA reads TGTGCCAGCAGCTTCCAGGGACAGCGAAAACTGTTTTTT. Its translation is CASSFQGQRKLFF. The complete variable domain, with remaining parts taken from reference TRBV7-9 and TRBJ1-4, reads DTGVSQNPRHKITKRGQNVTFRCDPISEHNRLYWYRQTLGQGPEFLTYFQNEAQLEKSRLLSDRFSAERPKGSFSTLEIQRTEQGDSAMYLCASSFQGQRKLFFGSGTQLSVL.

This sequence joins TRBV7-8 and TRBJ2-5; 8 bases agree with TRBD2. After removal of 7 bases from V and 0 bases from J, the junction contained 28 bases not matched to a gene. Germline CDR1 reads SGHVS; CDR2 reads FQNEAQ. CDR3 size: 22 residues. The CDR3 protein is CASTAPFSEAGASSWDQETQYF. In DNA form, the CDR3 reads TGTGCCAGCACCGCCCCGTTCTCCGAAGCGGGGGCCTCTTCTTGGGACCAAGAGACCCAGTACTTC.

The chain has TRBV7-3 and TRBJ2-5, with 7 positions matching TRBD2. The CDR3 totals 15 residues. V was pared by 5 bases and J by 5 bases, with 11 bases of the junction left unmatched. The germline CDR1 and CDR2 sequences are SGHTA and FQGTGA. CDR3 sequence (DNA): TGTGCCAGCAGCCCGAGCGGGAAGGTTGGCGAGACCCAGTACTTC. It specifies CASSPSGKVGETQYF. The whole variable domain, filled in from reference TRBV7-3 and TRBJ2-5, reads GAGVSQTPSNKVTEKGKYVELRCDPISGHTALYWYRQSLGQGPEFLIYFQGTGAADDSGLPNDRFFAVRPEGSVSTLKIQRTERGDSAVYLCASSPSGKVGETQYFGPGTRLLVL.

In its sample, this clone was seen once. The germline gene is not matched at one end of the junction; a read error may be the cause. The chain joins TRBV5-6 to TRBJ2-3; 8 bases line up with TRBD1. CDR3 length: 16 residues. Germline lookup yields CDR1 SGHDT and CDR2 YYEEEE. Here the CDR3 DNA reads TGTGCCAGCAGCTCTCCCCGGGACAGGCCTACAGATATGCAGTATTTT. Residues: CASSSPRDRPTDMQYF.

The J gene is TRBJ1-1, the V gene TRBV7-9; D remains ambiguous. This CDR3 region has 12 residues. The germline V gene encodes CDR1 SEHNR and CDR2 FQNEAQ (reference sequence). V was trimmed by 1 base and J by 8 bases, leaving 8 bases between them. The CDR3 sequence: CASSLENLEAFF. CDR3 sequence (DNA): TGTGCCAGCAGCTTAGAAAATCTAGAAGCTTTCTTT.